This T cell receptor beta chain originates from a study of cytomegalovirus exposure and HLA in healthy donors. The CDR3 length is 14 residues. The germline gives CDR1 MDHEN, CDR2 SYDVKM. V lost 4 bases and J 3 bases, leaving 13 bases between the germline ends. PCR involved 60 Vbeta and 13 Jbeta primers. Using immunoSEQ multiplex PCR, the repertoire was profiled, and TCRdb retains in-frame clones only, with some absent. The table includes approximately 300,000 clones, about 80% detected once. The clonotype comes from a girl aged 2-10 years in good health and CMV-seronegative. Material: PBMCs. The gene calls are TRBV28 and TRBJ2-7; D gene unclear. CDR3 bases: TGTGCCAGCAGTTCTAAGCGAACGCTCTACGAGCAGTACTTC. Translating it yields CASSSKRTLYEQYF.